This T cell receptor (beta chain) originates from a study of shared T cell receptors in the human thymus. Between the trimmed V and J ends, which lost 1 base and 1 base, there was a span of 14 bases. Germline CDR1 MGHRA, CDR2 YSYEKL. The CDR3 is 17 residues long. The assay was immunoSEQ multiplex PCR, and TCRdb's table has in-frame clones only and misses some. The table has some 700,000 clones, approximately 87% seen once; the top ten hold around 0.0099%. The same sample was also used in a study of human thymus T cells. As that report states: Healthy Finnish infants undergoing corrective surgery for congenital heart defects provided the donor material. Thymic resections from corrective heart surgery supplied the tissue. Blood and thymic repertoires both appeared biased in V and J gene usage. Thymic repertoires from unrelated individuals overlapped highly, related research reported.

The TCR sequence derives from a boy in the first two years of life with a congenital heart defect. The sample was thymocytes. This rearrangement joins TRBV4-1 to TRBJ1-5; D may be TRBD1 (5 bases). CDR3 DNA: TGCGCCAGCAGCCAAGCAACGGGGGAAAAAAGCAATCAGCCCCAGCATTTT. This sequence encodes CASSQATGEKSNQPQHF.